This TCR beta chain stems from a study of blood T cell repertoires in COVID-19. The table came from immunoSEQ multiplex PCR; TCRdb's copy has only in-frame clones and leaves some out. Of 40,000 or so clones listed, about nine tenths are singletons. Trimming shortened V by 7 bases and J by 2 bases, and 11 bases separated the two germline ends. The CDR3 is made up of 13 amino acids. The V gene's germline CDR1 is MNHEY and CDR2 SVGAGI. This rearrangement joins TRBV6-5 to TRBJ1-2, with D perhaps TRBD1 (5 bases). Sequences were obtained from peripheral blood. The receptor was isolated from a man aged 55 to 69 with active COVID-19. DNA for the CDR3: TGTGCCAGCACCCAGACAGAAAACTATGGCTACACCTTC. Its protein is CASTQTENYGYTF.